Below are 26 T cell receptor beta chains sequenced from a single sample in a study of blood T cell repertoires in COVID-19. Some clones are missing from TCRdb's copy, which holds only in-frame ones; the method was immunoSEQ multiplex PCR. Of 250,000 or so clones detected, approximately 91% appear once; the ten largest clones hold 1.2%. Sequencing was performed on PBMCs or T cells enriched from blood (not recorded which). These receptors were collected from a human donor in a cohort exposed to, infected with or recovered from COVID-19 (not recorded which). The donor label of this sample is uncertain.

The chain links TRBV5-1 to TRBJ2-3; D is undetermined. The germline V and J ends were trimmed by 0 bases and 1 base, with 9 bases remaining between them. CDR1 is SGHRS, CDR2 YFSETQ, per germline. The CDR3 covers 15 residues. This CDR3 is CASSLEGQGTDTQYF. CDR3 sequence (DNA): TGCGCCAGCAGCTTGGAAGGTCAGGGCACAGATACGCAGTATTTT.

The chain employs TRBV4-3 and TRBJ2-4; TRBD1 might be the D (5 bases). Germline V gene data show CDR1 as LGHNA and CDR2 as YSLEER. CDR3 size: 15 residues. V lost 0 bases to trimming and J lost 7 bases, with 13 bases between them. CDR3 in DNA: TGCGCCAGCAGCCAAGATCGGGCAGGGCTCAACATTCAGTACTTC. Translating gives CASSQDRAGLNIQYF.

This chain uses TRBV30 with TRBJ1-5; D is uncertain. The germline V and J ends were trimmed by 0 bases and 2 bases, with 11 bases remaining between them. This CDR3 region has 15 residues. Per the germline V gene, CDR1 is GTSNPN and CDR2 is SVGIG (reference sequence). The CDR3: CAWSVRSQRNQPQHF. The CDR3, as DNA: TGTGCCTGGAGTGTACGGAGCCAGCGCAATCAGCCCCAGCATTTT.

The V and J genes are TRBV29-1 and TRBJ2-5, with 9 bases lining up with TRBD1. Per germline, CDR1 SQVTM and CDR2 ANQGSEA. J gave up 6 bases and V 5 bases, and 10 bases lay outside the gene matches. The CDR3 is 14 amino acids. Here the CDR3 reads CSVNGQGLGKTQYF. For the CDR3, the DNA is TGCAGCGTTAATGGACAGGGGCTCGGAAAGACCCAGTACTTC.

V usage is TRBV12-5 and J usage is TRBJ2-7; D might be TRBD1 (5 bases). This CDR3 contains 14 residues. The germline CDR1 and CDR2 sequences are LGHNT and FRNRAP. The V and J ends lost 5 bases and 2 bases respectively, with 13 bases between them. The CDR3 protein is CASGDSFRPYEQYF. CDR3 coding DNA: TGTGCTAGTGGTGACAGTTTTCGACCCTACGAGCAGTACTTC.

Only one count was recorded for this clone. V usage is TRBV19 and J usage is TRBJ1-4; D is unclear. Germline-derived CDR1 and CDR2 are LNHDA and SQIVND (reference sequence). The length of the CDR3 is 15 residues. Trimming left V 5 bases short and J 4 bases short, with 14 bases between. CDR3 DNA sequence: TGTGCCAGTAGTTCCCGGCCACAGTTTAATGAAAAACTGTTTTTT. It yields the protein CASSSRPQFNEKLFF.

The genes are TRBV7-8 and TRBJ1-3; 8 nucleotides line up with TRBD1. The CDR3 loop spans 14 amino acids. The ends lost 5 bases at V and 4 bases at J; junction bases unmatched: 4. The germline V gene has CDR1 SGHVS and CDR2 FQNEAQ. The CDR3 is CASSLRGRGNTIYF. The CDR3 nucleotides read TGTGCCAGCAGCCTCAGGGGGCGAGGAAACACCATATATTTT.

The chain has TRBV5-1 and TRBJ2-4; D may be TRBD1 (5 bases). The CDR3 covers 13 residues. Trimming removed 2 bases at V and 9 bases at J, with 12 bases between. The germline V gene has CDR1 SGHRS and CDR2 YFSETQ. This CDR3 is CASSLVVRGIQYF. The CDR3 DNA sequence: TGCGCCAGCAGCTTAGTCGTTAGGGGCATTCAGTACTTC.

V is TRBV2 and J is TRBJ2-5, with TRBD1 matching over 10 bases. The J segment lost 4 bases and the V segment lost 4 bases, leaving 3 bases of the junction unmatched. CDR1 is SNHLY and CDR2 is FYNNEI in the germline V gene. The CDR3 is 14 residues long. CDR3 loop: CASSVDRGGETQYF. The CDR3 DNA reads TGTGCCAGCAGTGTGGACAGGGGGGGAGAGACCCAGTACTTC. The whole variable domain, remainder taken from reference TRBV2 and TRBJ2-5, is EPEVTQTPSHQVTQMGQEVILRCVPISNHLYFYWYRQILGQKVEFLVSFYNNEISEKSEIFDDQFSVERPDGSNFTLKIRSTKLEDSAMYFCASSVDRGGETQYFGPGTRLLVL.

This clone came up once. The V and J genes are TRBV12-5 and TRBJ1-6; TRBD1 aligns across 7 bases. The germline V gene has CDR1 LGHNT and CDR2 FRNRAP. The CDR3 is 16 residues long. The J segment lost 7 bases and the V segment lost 3 bases, leaving 9 bases of the junction unmatched. CDR3 DNA: TGTGCTAGTGGTTTACTAATCCGGGACAGCAATTCACCCCTCCACTTT. It yields the protein CASGLLIRDSNSPLHF.

This chain connects TRBV6-5 to TRBJ2-2, with D possibly matching TRBD1 (5 bases). The CDR3 covers 14 residues. The V end lost 6 bases, the J end lost 4 bases, and 12 bases lay between the germline ends. Germline V gives CDR1 MNHEY, CDR2 SVGAGI. CDR3 loop: CASSRAGSTGELFF. CDR3 bases: TGTGCCAGCAGCAGGGCAGGGTCCACCGGGGAGCTGTTTTTT.

Remarks on this clone: At one end the junction does not follow the germline gene, possibly because of a read error. This rearrangement joins TRBV19 to TRBJ1-5; no clear D. The CDR3 loop spans 10 amino acids. CDR1 is LNHDA, CDR2 SQIVND, per germline (reference sequence). CDR3 nucleotides: TGTGCCAGTAGCGATCAGCCCCAGCATTTT. Translating it yields CASSDQPQHF.

The J gene is TRBJ2-5, the V gene TRBV11-2; 7 bases align to TRBD1. The J segment lost 5 bases and the V segment lost 5 bases, leaving 8 bases of the junction unmatched. The CDR3 loop spans 14 amino acids. Germline CDR1 is SGHAT and CDR2 is FQNNGV. The CDR3 loop is CASSPLTGLETQYF. As DNA, the CDR3 is TGTGCCAGCAGCCCGTTGACAGGGCTGGAGACCCAGTACTTC.

This rearrangement joins TRBV6-5 to TRBJ2-7, with TRBD1 as a possible D gene (6 bases). CDR1 and CDR2 from the germline V gene are MNHEY and SVGAGI. Trimming pared 5 bases from V and 3 bases from J, leaving 17 bases between. CDR3 length: 15 residues. The chain's CDR3 is CASSIRQERIYEQYF. DNA of the CDR3: TGTGCCAGCAGTATCCGACAGGAGAGAATCTACGAGCAGTACTTC.

V gene TRBV29-1 combines with J gene TRBJ2-7; 7 bases are a match to TRBD1. Germline trimming cut 7 bases from V and 3 bases from J; bases unmatched to any gene: 9. The CDR3 has 13 amino acids. Germline CDR1 and CDR2: SQVTM and ANQGSEA. The CDR3 DNA follows: TGCAGCGCCTCAGGGGGAGAAGGCTACGAGCAGTACTTC. Translated: CSASGGEGYEQYF.

The chain uses TRBV27 and TRBJ2-3; perhaps TRBD2 as D (7 bases). This CDR3 is built from 15 residues. The V and J ends lost 6 bases and 2 bases respectively, with 15 bases between them. Germline V gene sequence: CDR1 MNHEY, CDR2 SMNVEV (reference sequence). The CDR3 region has the DNA TGTGCCAGCAGCCCCGAGGGGGGGGTCACAGATACGCAGTATTTT. This sequence encodes CASSPEGGVTDTQYF.

The rearrangement links TRBV30 to TRBJ2-7; D unresolved. This CDR3 contains 13 residues. From germline, CDR1 is GTSNPN and CDR2 SVGIG (reference sequence). Trimming shortened V by 0 bases and J by 5 bases, and 11 bases separated the two germline ends. The CDR3 coding sequence is TGTGCCTGGAGTGTCCCGCCACAAAACGAGCAGTACTTC. It yields the protein CAWSVPPQNEQYF.

V gene TRBV5-4 combines with J gene TRBJ1-2; TRBD1 matches 7 bases. The trim removed 4 bases at V and 3 bases at J, leaving 6 bases unmatched. CDR1 and CDR2 from the germline V gene are SGHNT and YYREEE (reference sequence). The length of the CDR3 is 14 residues. The DNA for the CDR3 is TGTGCCAGCAGCCTACGACAGGGATACTATGGCTACACCTTC. Amino acids: CASSLRQGYYGYTF.

This chain joins TRBV12-3 or TRBV12-4 and TRBJ1-1; perhaps TRBD1 as D (5 bases). The CDR3 runs to 13 residues. V shed 7 bases and J shed 0 bases, with 9 bases lying between them. Here the CDR3 reads CASTPTVNTEAFF. CDR3 DNA: TGTGCCAGCACCCCGACAGTGAACACTGAAGCTTTCTTT.

The J gene is TRBJ1-1, the V gene TRBV3-1 (or the pseudogene TRBV3-2); 7 bases line up with TRBD1. Germline assignment: CDR1 LGHDT and CDR2 YNNKEL (reference sequence). V dropped 3 bases and J dropped 10; count of bases not matched to a gene: 5. The CDR3 runs to 12 residues. CDR3 amino acids: CASSQVTGAAFF. CDR3 in DNA: TGTGCCAGCAGCCAGGTCACAGGGGCAGCTTTCTTT.

The gene calls are TRBV10-3 and TRBJ2-7, with 8 bases fitting TRBD2. Germline V gene sequence: CDR1 ENHRY, CDR2 SYGVKD. Trimming removed 0 bases from V and 6 bases from J; junction bases left unmatched: 7. CDR3 length: 15 residues. The CDR3 DNA sequence: TGTGCCATCAGTGAGTCCCCGGGGGGGCCTTCCGAGCAGTACTTC. This translates into CAISESPGGPSEQYF.

The CDR3 DNA reads TGTGCCAGCAGCTTGAGGGAGCAGCCCCAGCATTTT. Protein sequence: CASSLREQPQHF. The genes are TRBV5-6 and TRBJ1-5, with D hard to call. Germline CDR1 and CDR2: SGHDT and YYEEEE. The CDR3 covers 12 residues. V was clipped by 1 base and J by 7 bases, with 6 bases between them.

This sequence joins TRBV11-2 and TRBJ2-2; unclear D gene. The CDR3 is made up of 16 amino acids. The germline CDR1 and CDR2 sequences are SGHAT and FQNNGV. V was shortened by 5 bases and J by 0 bases, with 13 bases between the two germline ends. The CDR3 DNA reads TGTGCCAGCAGCCCCCCTTGGCCGTCGAACACCGGGGAGCTGTTTTTT. It is translated as CASSPPWPSNTGELFF.

This chain uses TRBV20-1 with TRBJ1-4; weak D call: TRBD1 (5 bases). The germline gives CDR1 DFQATT, CDR2 SNEGSKA (reference sequence). This CDR3 contains 10 residues. V was pared by 4 bases and J by 8 bases, with 5 bases between. CDR3 region: CSATGEKLFF. CDR3 DNA sequence: TGCAGTGCTACAGGGGAAAAACTGTTTTTT.

The chain uses TRBV11-2 and TRBJ1-1; D is undetermined. Germline V gene lookup returns CDR1 SGHAT and CDR2 FQNNGV. The CDR3 runs 12 residues. Trimming left V 5 bases short and J 7 bases short, with 11 bases between. The CDR3 region is CASSPLDLEAFF. The CDR3 region has the DNA TGTGCCAGCAGCCCCCTAGATCTTGAAGCTTTCTTT.

V gene TRBV5-8 combines with J gene TRBJ1-4; TRBD1 aligns across 7 bases. The J segment lost 4 bases and the V segment lost 3 bases, leaving 3 bases of the junction unmatched. The V gene's germline CDR1 is SGHTS and CDR2 YDEGEE. This CDR3 is 14 amino acids long. Written as DNA, the CDR3 is TGTGCCAGCAGCTCCGACAGGGTTAATGAAAAACTGTTTTTT. It is translated as CASSSDRVNEKLFF. Drawing the rest from reference TRBV5-8 and TRBJ1-4, the complete variable domain is EAGVTQSPTHLIKTRGQQATLRCSPISGHTSVYWYQQALGLGLQFLLWYDEGEERNRGNFPPRFSGRQFPNYSSELNVNALELEDSALYLCASSSDRVNEKLFFGSGTQLSVL.